This record looks at one T cell receptor beta chain sequence and its context. Its matching antigen is unknown. Using immunoSEQ multiplex PCR, the repertoire was profiled, and TCRdb retains in-frame clones only, with some absent. The profile shows 55,000 to 90,000 clones, roughly 80% of them singletons. The entry originates in a study of OX40 agonist ivuxolimab in advanced cancers. The V gene lost 2 bases and the J gene lost 4 bases, with 9 bases spanning the gap. The germline gives CDR1 GTSNPN, CDR2 SVGIG (reference sequence). CDR3 length equals 13 residues. Study conclusions and caveats: Average numbers of expanded clones were greater in CD8+ T cells than in CD4+.

This TCR was sampled from an adult with an advanced solid tumor such as melanoma, head and neck, liver or kidney cancer. Sample: CD4+ or CD8+ T cells sorted from blood, taken in a trial of the OX40 agonist ivuxolimab. This chain uses TRBV30 with TRBJ1-5; D call uncertain. The CDR3 coding sequence is TGTGCCTGGAGTCGCAGTAATAATCAGCCCCAGCATTTT. Encoded protein: CAWSRSNNQPQHF.